The entry that follows covers one T cell receptor (beta chain) sequence. The antigen remains unidentified. This CDR3 has 15 amino acids. Germline CDR1 reads SGHRS; CDR2 reads YFSETQ. Trimming left V 0 bases short and J 1 base short, with 10 bases between. These data come from a study of shared clonotypes between healthy human individuals. Study-level information: Those who served as donors were a couple of women and a few men between the ages of 18 and 49. There were three CD4 naive, three CD4 memory, two CD8 naive and one CD8 memory plates per donor. The study's findings and limits: Clonotypes shared by all four sorted-subset donors had higher generation probabilities than non-shared clonotypes.

Measured with immunoSEQ multiplex PCR; TCRdb has only the in-frame clones, and not every one. The sample lists about 2.4 million clones, roughly 93% occurring once. The source of this sequence is a man younger than 30 in good health. Some clones in this sample may be carry-over from other donors' samples. This rearrangement joins TRBV5-1 to TRBJ2-5; weak D call: TRBD1 (5 bases). Sequencing input: naive CD4+ T cells from PBMCs. Described subset: CD45RA+ positively selected. CDR3: CASSLGSQGQETQYF. In nucleotides, the CDR3 is TGCGCCAGCAGCTTGGGATCGCAGGGCCAAGAGACCCAGTACTTC.